Shown below are 14 T cell receptor beta chains from a single sample sequenced in a study of CXCR3-negative and CXCR3-positive naive CD8 T cells. The study made its TRB cDNA libraries by 5' RACE, adding UMI labels. TCRdb reanalyzed the 5' RACE reads and collapses them to one entry per CDR3 protein, without DNA. The repertoire shows about 89,000 distinct CDR3 sequences; the top ten hold approximately 1.1%. These TCRs are of unknown antigen specificity. Study-level results: CXCR3-expressing naive cells carried TRB CDR3s more hydrophobic than those of CXCR3-negative naive cells.

Sequenced: naive CXCR3+ CD8+ T cells from blood. Specified subset: CD45RO-CCR7+CD27+CD95- naive CD8+ T cells expressing CXCR3 (TNR3+). Receptors originate from a human donor in good health. Some clones in this sample may be carry-over from other donors' samples.

The rearrangement uses TRBV21-1 and TRBJ2-1. TRBV21-1 is noted as a pseudogene. This CDR3 is built from 16 residues. This chain's CDR3 is CASSKARHLFDNEQFF.

The chain uses TRBV19 and TRBJ2-2. Germline V CDR1 and CDR2: LNHDA, SQIVND (reference sequence). The length of the CDR3 is 12 residues. CDR3 amino acids: CASRRNTGELFF.

The chain has TRBV5-6 and TRBJ2-1; TCRdb's D call, TRBD1, is unchecked because there is no DNA. The CDR3 has 14 residues. Per the germline V gene, CDR1 is SGHDT and CDR2 is YYEEEE. CDR3: CASSLEGAYNEQFF.

The chain has TRBV12-3 or TRBV12-4 and TRBJ2-1. CDR3 length: 16 residues. CDR3 loop: CASSFGPLSSYNGQFF.

The chain combines TRBV11-1 with TRBJ2-5; the TRBD1 assignment by TCRdb is unverifiable without DNA. This CDR3 spans 15 amino acids. Germline CDR1 SGHAT, CDR2 FQDESV (reference sequence). The CDR3 sequence is CASSFGRGRGETQYF.

V is TRBV7-2 and J is TRBJ2-1. This CDR3 comprises 13 residues. In germline, CDR1 is SGHTA, CDR2 FQGNSA. CDR3 residues: CASSLVDANEQFF.

The chain joins TRBV7-9 to TRBJ2-7. Looked up from germline, CDR1 is SEHNR and CDR2 is FQNEAQ (reference sequence). The CDR3 contains 12 residues. This CDR3 reads CASSELLGEQYF.

The chain carries TRBV5-6 and TRBJ2-7; the D gene TCRdb calls, TRBD2, cannot be checked with no DNA. The CDR3 is 13 amino acids. The germline gives CDR1 SGHDT, CDR2 YYEEEE. CDR3 protein: CASSLGPLRKQYF. Looking up the rest from reference TRBV5-6 and TRBJ2-7 gives the full variable domain: DAGVTQSPTHLIKTRGQQVTLRCSPKSGHDTVSWYQQALGQGPQFIFQYYEEEERQRGNFPDRFSGHQFPNYSSELNVNALLLGDSALYLCASSLGPLRKQYFGPGTRLTVT.

The chain has TRBV12-3 or TRBV12-4 and TRBJ1-5; TCRdb's D call of TRBD1 is untestable without DNA. This CDR3 has 16 residues. The chain's CDR3 is CASTSGWDRLYQPQHF.

The chain couples TRBV29-1 to TRBJ2-1; TCRdb lists TRBD1, though no DNA is available to test this call. The CDR3 covers 17 residues. Per the germline V gene, CDR1 is SQVTM and CDR2 is ANQGSEA. This chain's CDR3 is CSVEDWGSLSSYNEQFF.

The chain combines TRBV29-1 with TRBJ2-7; TCRdb returns TRBD1, unconfirmable since there is no DNA. CDR3 length equals 13 residues. Germline CDR1 SQVTM, CDR2 ANQGSEA. The CDR3 here is CSVGTGLTYEQYF.

The chain employs TRBV5-1 and TRBJ2-3; TCRdb picks TRBD2, but there is no DNA to check that call. Germline lookup yields CDR1 SGHRS and CDR2 YFSETQ. This CDR3 spans 18 amino acids. The chain's CDR3 is CASSLYSSGELLTDTQYF.

This sequence joins TRBV19 and TRBJ1-2. This CDR3 is 11 amino acids long. CDR1 is LNHDA, CDR2 SQIVND, per germline (reference sequence). The CDR3 protein is CASREGDVYTF.

The gene calls are TRBV6-1 and TRBJ2-1; the D gene TCRdb calls, TRBD2, cannot be checked with no DNA. The germline CDR1 and CDR2 sequences are MNHNS and SASEGT. The CDR3 totals 15 residues. The CDR3 spells CASSESSGTTNEQFF.